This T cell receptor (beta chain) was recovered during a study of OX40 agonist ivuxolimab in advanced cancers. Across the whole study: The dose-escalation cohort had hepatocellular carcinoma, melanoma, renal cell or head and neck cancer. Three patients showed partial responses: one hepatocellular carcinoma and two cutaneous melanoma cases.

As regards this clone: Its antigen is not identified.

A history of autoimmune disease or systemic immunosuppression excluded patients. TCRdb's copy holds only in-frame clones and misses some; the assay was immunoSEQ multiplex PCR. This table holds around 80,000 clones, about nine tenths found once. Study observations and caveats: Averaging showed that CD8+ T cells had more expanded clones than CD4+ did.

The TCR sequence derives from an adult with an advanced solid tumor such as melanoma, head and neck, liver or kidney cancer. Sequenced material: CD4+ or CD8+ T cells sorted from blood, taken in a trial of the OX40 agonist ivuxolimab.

CDR3 residues: CASSYSSSYEQYF. CDR3 bases: TGTGCCAGCAGTTATAGTAGCTCCTACGAGCAGTACTTC. This chain joins TRBV6-5 and TRBJ2-7, with unresolved D. The V gene lost 3 bases and the J gene lost 0 bases, with 6 bases spanning the gap. The CDR3 spans 13 residues. CDR1 and CDR2 (germline): MNHEY, SVGAGI.